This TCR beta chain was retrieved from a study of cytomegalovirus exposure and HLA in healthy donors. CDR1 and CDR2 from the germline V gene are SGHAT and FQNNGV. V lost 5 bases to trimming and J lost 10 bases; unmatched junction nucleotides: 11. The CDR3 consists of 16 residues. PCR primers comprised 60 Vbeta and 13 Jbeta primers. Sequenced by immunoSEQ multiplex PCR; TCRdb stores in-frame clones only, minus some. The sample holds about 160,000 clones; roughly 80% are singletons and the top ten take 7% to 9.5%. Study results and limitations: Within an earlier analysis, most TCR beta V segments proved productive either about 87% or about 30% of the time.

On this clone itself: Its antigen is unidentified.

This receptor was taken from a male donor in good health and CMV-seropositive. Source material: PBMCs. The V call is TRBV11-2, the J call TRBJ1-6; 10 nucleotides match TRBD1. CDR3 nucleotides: TGTGCCAGCAGCCCTCGGCCGGGACAGGGGACATCACCCCTCCACTTT. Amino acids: CASSPRPGQGTSPLHF.